This is a list of T cell receptor beta chains from one sample in a study of blood T cell repertoires in COVID-19. The method was immunoSEQ multiplex PCR; TCRdb's version includes in-frame clones alone and lacks a portion of them. The table includes fewer than 500,000 clones, 87% detected once. The material sequenced was PBMCs or T cells enriched from blood (not recorded which). The source is a woman in her late teens or twenties who had recovered from COVID-19. Each CDR3 is given with its conserved first and last residue. Each record gives: J gene, D gene, clone size, V gene, CDR3 DNA, CDR3 protein. D genes are given only for firm matches. Not all rows give a size; the values are once, few, many and, for expanded clones, a class.

TRBJ2-5 TRBD1 - TRBV7-2 TGTGCCAGCAGCTTAAGGACAGGGGACCTCCAAGAGACCCAGTACTTC CASSLRTGDLQETQYF
TRBJ2-5 - - TRBV5-1 TGCGCCAGCAGCTTGGCCAATATCGGGGAGACCCAGTACTTC CASSLANIGETQYF
TRBJ2-2 TRBD2 - TRBV6-4 TGTGCCAGCCGAGGACTAGCGGGGTTAATTGGCGCCGGGGAGCTGTTTTTT CASRGLAGLIGAGELFF
TRBJ1-2 - - TRBV5-4 TGTGCCAGCAGCTTGGCCGGGATTTGGGATGGCTACACCTTC CASSLAGIWDGYTF
TRBJ1-4 TRBD1 few TRBV18 TGTGCCAGCTCACCCGGGACAGGGCTCGAAAAACTGTTTTTT CASSPGTGLEKLFF
TRBJ1-3 - - TRBV4-1 TGCGCCAGCAGCCCGACAGCCTCTGGAAACACCATATATTTT CASSPTASGNTIYF
TRBJ2-7 - - TRBV6-4 TGTGCCGTGGGGGGTATGGGGCTCCCGCCCTACGAGCAGTACTTC CAVGGMGLPPYEQYF
TRBJ1-1 - - TRBV7-9 TGTGCCAGCAGCTCGAGACAGCATATGAACACTGAAGCTTTCTTT CASSSRQHMNTEAFF
TRBJ1-4 - - TRBV7-2 TGTGCCAGCAGCTTAGAATCTGGAGACGGAGGGGAAAAACTGTTTTTT CASSLESGDGGEKLFF
TRBJ1-2 - - TRBV12-3/TRBV12-4 TGTGCCAGCAGTTATGGGGGGTATGGCTACACCTTC CASSYGGYGYTF
TRBJ2-7 TRBD1 - TRBV28 TGTGCCAGCAGTTCCCTCGGACAGGGTACCTACGAGCAGTACTTC CASSSLGQGTYEQYF
TRBJ2-3 TRBD2 - TRBV7-2 TGTGCCAGCAGCTCCTCAACTAGCGGGGGGGCTAGAGATACGCAGTATTTT CASSSSTSGGARDTQYF
TRBJ1-2 - once TRBV2 TGTGCCAGCTGTTACTTGGAGGACTATGGCTACACCTTC CASCYLEDYGYTF
TRBJ1-4 - few TRBV5-5 TGTGCCAGCAGCTTACCCCAGGAAAAACTGTTTTTT CASSLPQEKLFF
TRBJ1-2 TRBD1 - TRBV7-9 TGTGCCAGCAGCCGTCCGGGACAGGGGGATGGCTACACCTTC CASSRPGQGDGYTF
TRBJ2-6 - - TRBV19 TGTGCCAGTATCGGAGGACCCAACTCTGGGGCCAACGTCCTGACTTTC CASIGGPNSGANVLTF
TRBJ1-5 - - TRBV12-3/TRBV12-4 TGTGCCAGCAGTTCGGGGAGTCTACAGCCCCAGCATTTT CASSSGSLQPQHF
TRBJ2-3 - - TRBV5-6 TGTGCCAGCAGATTGATGGGGCCAGTAGATACGCAGTATTTT CASRLMGPVDTQYF
TRBJ1-1 - - TRBV5-1 TGCGCCAGCAGTTCGTCGACAGTGAACACTGAAGCTTTCTTT CASSSSTVNTEAFF
TRBJ2-5 TRBD2 - TRBV5-6 TGTGCCAGCAGCTTGCTAGCGGGGGTGGAGACCCAGTACTTC CASSLLAGVETQYF
TRBJ1-2 TRBD1 - TRBV6-5 TGTGCCAGCAGCCGTAAGACAGGGGGCTATGGCTACACCTTC CASSRKTGGYGYTF
TRBJ1-4 TRBD1 - TRBV19 TGTGCCAGTAACCCCCAGGGGGGTGAAAAACTGTTTTTT CASNPQGGEKLFF
TRBJ2-7 TRBD1 few TRBV2 TGTGCCAGCAGACCCGACAGGGACGAGCAGTACTTC CASRPDRDEQYF
TRBJ1-2 TRBD1 - TRBV28 TGTGCCAGCAGTCCCGGCGGAGGGGGCGTTTCTGGCTATGGCTACACCTTC CASSPGGGGVSGYGYTF
TRBJ2-1 TRBD2 once TRBV7-6 TGTGCCAGCAGCTTAGGTCCGGGGGGGAATGAGCAGTTCTTC CASSLGPGGNEQFF
TRBJ2-1 - - TRBV5-1 TGCGCCAGCAGCTTTACGGATGAGCAGTTCTTC CASSFTDEQFF
TRBJ2-3 TRBD2 - TRBV12-3/TRBV12-4 TGTGCCAGCACCCGGACTAGGGCAGATACGCAGTATTTT CASTRTRADTQYF
TRBJ2-5 - - TRBV29-1 TGCAGCGTCTGTTTACCAACAGGACCGGCTTCCCAAGAGACCCAGTACTTC CSVCLPTGPASQETQYF
TRBJ2-7 - - TRBV6-2/TRBV6-3 TGTGCCAGCAGTTCCTCGTACCGGCGGTCCTACGAGCAGTACTTC CASSSSYRRSYEQYF
TRBJ1-1 - - TRBV6-2/TRBV6-3 TGTGCCAGCAGCCCTCGACCCGGGAGACTAAACACTGAAGCTTTCTTT CASSPRPGRLNTEAFF
TRBJ1-1 - - TRBV2 TGTGCCAGCACTACGAGCACTGAAGCTTTCTTT CASTTSTEAFF
TRBJ1-3 - - TRBV15 TGTGCCACCAGCAGAGGCGCACAGGTCTCTGGAAACACCATATATTTT CATSRGAQVSGNTIYF
TRBJ1-2 - once TRBV4-3 TGCGCGTCAGGACAACCTAACTATGGCTACACCTTC CASGQPNYGYTF
TRBJ2-5 - - TRBV21-1 TGTGCCAGCAGCAAAGGTCCCGGGGGGCTACCCGAAATTCAGGACAGGGAAGAGACCCAGTACTTC CASSKGPGGLPEIQDREETQYF
TRBJ2-7 - - TRBV2 TGTGCCGGCTCGAGTGGGGAGTACGAGCAGTACTTC CAGSSGEYEQYF
TRBJ2-7 - - TRBV27 TGTGCCAGCAGTTCCCACGCTGGGCAGGTCTACGAGCAGTACTTC CASSSHAGQVYEQYF
TRBJ2-1 - - TRBV3-1/TRBV3-2 TGTGCCAGCAGCCAAGGGACCCGAGGGGGTGAGCAGTTCTTC CASSQGTRGGEQFF
TRBJ1-2 TRBD1 - TRBV6-2/TRBV6-3 TGTGCCAGCAGTCTCCGGGACAGGGACACGTTGGGCTACACCTTC CASSLRDRDTLGYTF
TRBJ2-7 TRBD2 - TRBV27 TGTGCCAGCAGTGTCAGGCGGGGGAGCTACGAGCAGTACTTC CASSVRRGSYEQYF
TRBJ2-7 - - TRBV4-2 TGTGCCAGCAGCCAGGATTTAACAGCAACCTACGAGCAGTACTTC CASSQDLTATYEQYF
TRBJ2-2 TRBD1 - TRBV27 TGTGCCAGCAGTTTAGGCCGGGACAGGGGGGCCGGGGAGCTGTTTTTT CASSLGRDRGAGELFF
TRBJ2-1 - - TRBV3-1/TRBV3-2 TGTGCCAGCAGTCCCTCCTTTGCCTACAATGAGCAGTTCTTC CASSPSFAYNEQFF
TRBJ1-5 - - TRBV29-1 TGCAGCGTTGAGATCACAGGTTCGGAGACCCAGCATTTT CSVEITGSETQHF
TRBJ1-2 - once TRBV9 TGTGCCAGCAACCGGGAACAGGGACAACTTCCCTATGGCTACACCTTC CASNREQGQLPYGYTF
TRBJ2-4 TRBD2 - TRBV5-6 TGTGCCAGCAGCTTCGGCGCAGGGAGGGCGTACTTC CASSFGAGRAYF
TRBJ1-2 - once TRBV3-1/TRBV3-2 TGTGCCGCCCAGTCGGGGGCTAACTATGGCTACACCTTC CAAQSGANYGYTF
TRBJ2-7 - - TRBV7-2 TGTGCCAGCAGCTTAGATGCAGGGGCCTACGAGCAGTACTTC CASSLDAGAYEQYF
TRBJ2-1 - - TRBV10-1 TGCGCCAGCTCCGCCGGAGGAGACAATGAGCAGTTCTTC CASSAGGDNEQFF
TRBJ1-5 - - TRBV28 TGTGCCAGCACCACTGACGGTTCCAGGGGGCCCCAGCATTTT CASTTDGSRGPQHF
TRBJ1-5 - - TRBV30 TGTGCCTGGAGTGTGGACAGAGTAAATCAGCCCCAGCATTTT CAWSVDRVNQPQHF
TRBJ1-1 - - TRBV2 TGTGCCAGCATTTCGGTTTCAGGGCAGGGAGAAGCTTTCTTT CASISVSGQGEAFF
TRBJ1-3 - - TRBV30 TGTGCCTGGGCCCGACAGTCCGGAAACACCATATATTTT CAWARQSGNTIYF
TRBJ1-2 - - TRBV15 TGTGCCACCAGCAGAGATCCTAGCTATGGCTACACCTTC CATSRDPSYGYTF
TRBJ2-2 TRBD1 - TRBV27 TGTGCCAGCAGGCAGGGGGCGACCGGGGAGCTGTTTTTT CASRQGATGELFF
TRBJ1-3 - - TRBV12-5 TGTGCTAGTGGGCTAGGGACTGAGGCAGACACCATATATTTT CASGLGTEADTIYF